The next 28 T cell receptor beta chains were all read from a single sample in a study of blood T cell repertoires in COVID-19. Method: immunoSEQ multiplex PCR; TCRdb's copy keeps in-frame clones and lacks some. The table has about 210,000 clones, around 80% seen once. Material for sequencing was peripheral blood. The receptors shown here come from a woman at least 80 years old with COVID-19, enrolled during active disease.

The CDR3 DNA is TGTGCCAGCAGCGCTCAGGGCTACGAGCAGTACTTC. Its protein product is CASSAQGYEQYF. The chain joins TRBV7-8 to TRBJ2-7; D is possibly TRBD1 (5 bases). The germline CDR1 and CDR2 sequences are SGHVS and FQNEAQ. CDR3 size: 12 residues. V was trimmed by 5 bases and J by 3 bases, leaving 8 bases between them.

This clone came up once. The genes are TRBV6-5 and TRBJ1-5, with 7 positions matching TRBD1. The CDR3 contains 14 residues. V lost 8 bases to trimming and J lost 9 bases; unmatched junction nucleotides: 13. Germline V gives CDR1 MNHEY, CDR2 SVGAGI. This CDR3 is CASREDRRKGPQHF. CDR3 DNA: TGTGCCAGCCGAGAGGACAGGCGAAAGGGGCCCCAGCATTTT.

V usage is TRBV2 and J usage is TRBJ2-3, with D possibly being TRBD2 (6 bases). Germline V gives CDR1 SNHLY, CDR2 FYNNEI. The CDR3 contains 15 residues. V lost 2 bases and J lost 3, with 12 bases in between. CDR3 sequence (DNA): TGTGCCAGCAGTGAAACCCGTAGCGGTACAGATACGCAGTATTTT. It translates to CASSETRSGTDTQYF.

This chain links TRBV18 with TRBJ1-1, with D perhaps TRBD1 (6 bases). Deletions cut 3 bases from V and 4 bases from J, with 9 bases between. Germline CDR1 is KGHSH and CDR2 is LQKENI. CDR3 length: 13 residues. In DNA form, the CDR3 reads TGTGCCAGCTCACCGAAACAGGGCACTGAAGCTTTCTTT. Protein sequence: CASSPKQGTEAFF.

The chain couples TRBV6-5 to TRBJ2-5, with 12 bases that match TRBD1. This CDR3 region has 15 residues. Losses at the gene ends were 6 bases for V and 4 bases for J; bases not matched to a gene: 6. Germline V CDR1 and CDR2: MNHEY, SVGAGI. The CDR3 nucleotides are TGTGCCAGCAGGAGCGGGACAGGGGGCCGAGAGACCCAGTACTTC. Translation gives CASRSGTGGRETQYF.

The chain uses TRBV18 and TRBJ2-1, with TRBD1 matching over 9 bases. The CDR3 has 15 residues. Germline V gene data show CDR1 as KGHSH and CDR2 as LQKENI. V was clipped by 0 bases and J by 15 bases; unmatched bases: 12. CDR3: CASSPPTGGQGRLFF. The CDR3 region has the DNA TGTGCCAGCTCACCACCGACGGGGGGACAGGGACGTCTGTTCTTC.

The chain couples TRBV9 to TRBJ2-2; D unclear. V was clipped by 1 base and J by 6 bases, with 10 bases between them. This CDR3 has 14 amino acids. Germline V CDR1 and CDR2: SGDLS, YYNGEE. The CDR3 DNA reads TGTGCCAGCAGCGTACTGAGTTCCCCCGGGGAGCTGTTTTTT. Translation: CASSVLSSPGELFF.

This clone occurred once. The chain uses TRBV7-2 and TRBJ1-5; 7 bases match TRBD1. The CDR3 consists of 15 residues. Germline loops: CDR1 SGHTA, CDR2 FQGNSA. Unmatched junction bases numbered 7, after V lost 5 bases and J lost 3 bases. For the CDR3, the DNA is TGTGCCAGCAGCGAACAGGGGACTTTCAATCAGCCCCAGCATTTT. Translated: CASSEQGTFNQPQHF.

The chain employs TRBV6-2 or TRBV6-3 and TRBJ2-2; 10 bases are a match to TRBD2. Germline values: CDR1 MNHEY, CDR2 SVGEGT. The CDR3 totals 15 residues. The V segment lost 6 bases and the J segment 6 bases; nucleotides outside the gene matches: 7. CDR3 in amino acids: CASSASGGFSGELFF. The CDR3 nucleotides are TGTGCCAGCAGCGCTAGCGGGGGCTTCTCCGGGGAGCTGTTTTTT.

The rearrangement links TRBV9 to TRBJ1-1, with no clear D. Looked up from germline, CDR1 is SGDLS and CDR2 is YYNGEE. This CDR3 has 14 residues. The ends were cut back, 0 bases at V and 4 bases at J, with 10 bases in the middle. CDR3 protein: CASSVGPGLTEAFF. The CDR3 DNA reads TGTGCCAGCAGCGTAGGGCCAGGACTCACTGAAGCTTTCTTT.

The count of this clone is one. This rearrangement joins TRBV5-1 to TRBJ2-2; 7 bases agree with TRBD1. Germline lookup yields CDR1 SGHRS and CDR2 YFSETQ. This CDR3 comprises 15 residues. The ends lost 2 bases at V and 0 bases at J; junction bases unmatched: 1. The chain's CDR3 is CASSFGQANTGELFF. The DNA of the CDR3 is TGCGCCAGCAGCTTTGGACAGGCGAACACCGGGGAGCTGTTTTTT.

The chain has TRBV7-9 and TRBJ1-1; no firm D call. The germline gives CDR1 SEHNR, CDR2 FQNEAQ (reference sequence). This CDR3 comprises 15 residues. V was cut by 3 bases and J by 1 base, with 12 bases left in between. CDR3 residues: CASSFQKGRNTEAFF. The CDR3 DNA follows: TGTGCCAGCAGCTTTCAAAAAGGGAGGAACACTGAAGCTTTCTTT.

This clone has more than one count but fewer than ten. The chain combines TRBV11-1 with TRBJ1-2; D not resolved. Germline V gene sequence: CDR1 SGHAT, CDR2 FQDESV (reference sequence). V lost 4 bases, J lost 4 bases, and 7 bases lay in between. CDR3 length equals 12 residues. Here the CDR3 reads CASSSEGYGYTF. CDR3 sequence (DNA): TGTGCCAGCAGCTCCGAGGGCTATGGCTACACCTTC.

This chain links TRBV28 with TRBJ2-2; possible D gene TRBD1, 8 bases. Germline assignment: CDR1 MDHEN and CDR2 SYDVKM. The length of the CDR3 is 17 residues. V was pared by 5 bases and J by 0 bases, with 16 bases between. The CDR3: CASSIYRGTTNTGELFF. The CDR3 coding sequence is TGTGCCAGCAGTATTTACAGGGGGACTACGAACACCGGGGAGCTGTTTTTT.

The V gene is TRBV11-2, the J gene TRBJ2-7, with 10 bases lining up with TRBD2. CDR1 and CDR2 (germline): SGHAT, FQNNGV. This CDR3 has 18 amino acids. Trimming at V came to 1 base and at J to 3 bases, leaving 12 bases not matched to a gene. CDR3 nucleotide sequence: TGTGCCAGCAGCTTAGGCCGGGGGCCTAGCGGGGGATACTACGAGCAGTACTTC. It encodes CASSLGRGPSGGYYEQYF. Full variable domain (missing parts from reference TRBV11-2 and TRBJ2-7): EAGVAQSPRYKIIEKRQSVAFWCNPISGHATLYWYQQILGQGPKLLIQFQNNGVVDDSQLPKDRFSAERLKGVDSTLKIQPAKLEDSAVYLCASSLGRGPSGGYYEQYFGPGTRLTVT.

The rearrangement uses TRBV11-3 and TRBJ2-2; D perhaps matches TRBD1 (5 bases). Trimming took off 0 bases at V and 3 bases at J, with 8 bases between the two ends. The germline gives CDR1 SGHNT, CDR2 YENEEA. CDR3 size: 15 residues. The chain's CDR3 is CASSLDQGDTGELFF. The CDR3 DNA is TGTGCCAGCAGCTTAGATCAAGGGGACACCGGGGAGCTGTTTTTT.

The genes are TRBV19 and TRBJ2-3; perhaps TRBD1 as D (6 bases). The CDR3 runs 16 residues. Trimming took 3 bases from V and 1 from J, leaving 14 bases between them. In germline, CDR1 is LNHDA, CDR2 SQIVND (reference sequence). The CDR3: CASSMGQGSGTDTQYF. CDR3 DNA sequence: TGTGCCAGTAGTATGGGTCAGGGGTCGGGCACAGATACGCAGTATTTT.

The V gene is TRBV11-1, the J gene TRBJ1-1; D is ambiguous. V shed 5 bases and J shed 1 base, with 11 bases lying between them. The CDR3 runs 14 residues. Looked up from germline, CDR1 is SGHAT and CDR2 is FQDESV (reference sequence). CDR3 DNA: TGTGCCAGCAGCGCATTTTCAGGGAACACTGAAGCTTTCTTT. Residues: CASSAFSGNTEAFF.

V gene TRBV7-6 combines with J gene TRBJ1-1, with D possibly being TRBD1 (6 bases). The CDR3 runs to 15 residues. Germline V gene data show CDR1 as SGHVS and CDR2 as FNYEAQ. Trimming removed 1 base from V and 1 base from J, with 10 bases in between. DNA for the CDR3: TGTGCCAGCAGCTTAGGCGGGGGCAGGAACACTGAAGCTTTCTTT. It codes for CASSLGGGRNTEAFF. The whole variable domain, filled in from reference TRBV7-6 and TRBJ1-1, reads GAGVSQSPRYKVTKRGQDVALRCDPISGHVSLYWYRQALGQGPEFLTYFNYEAQQDKSGLPNDRFSAERPEGSISTLTIQRTEQRDSAMYRCASSLGGGRNTEAFFGQGTRLTVV.

J is TRBJ2-2 and V is TRBV29-1, with D unresolved. This CDR3 is built from 13 residues. Germline V lookup: CDR1 SQVTM, CDR2 ANQGSEA. Trimming shortened V by 3 bases and J by 5 bases, and 10 bases separated the two germline ends. The CDR3 sequence: CSVDKAGTGELFF. CDR3 bases: TGCAGCGTTGATAAGGCAGGTACCGGGGAGCTGTTTTTT.

CDR3: CATSYGWGRGQETQYF. The CDR3 bases are TGTGCCACCTCCTATGGTTGGGGAAGGGGCCAAGAGACCCAGTACTTC. The chain combines TRBV19 with TRBJ2-5; a weak D match, TRBD1 (5 bases). The CDR3 runs to 16 residues. V lost 10 bases to trimming and J lost 1 base, with 22 bases between them. Per germline, CDR1 LNHDA and CDR2 SQIVND (reference sequence).

The chain uses TRBV14 and TRBJ1-1; 11 bases map to TRBD1. CDR3 length: 14 amino acids. Germline CDR1 reads SGHDN; CDR2 reads FVKESK. The junction had 2 bases not matched to a gene; V was cut back by 4 bases and J by 4 bases. This CDR3 is CASSRGTGGTEAFF. The DNA for the CDR3 is TGTGCCAGCAGCCGAGGGACAGGGGGCACTGAAGCTTTCTTT.

The chain links TRBV3-1 (or the pseudogene TRBV3-2) to TRBJ1-2; possibly TRBD1 for D (5 bases). Germline V CDR1 and CDR2: LGHDT, YNNKEL (reference sequence). The CDR3 spans 14 residues. The V end was cut by 4 bases, the J end by 8 bases, with 17 bases between. The CDR3 loop is CASSPTQGTRGYTF. The CDR3 nucleotides read TGTGCCAGCAGCCCGACGCAGGGTACTCGGGGCTACACCTTC.

J is TRBJ1-2 and V is TRBV9; the D gene is possibly TRBD1 (5 bases). Trimming removed 4 bases from V and 0 bases from J, with 16 bases in between. Per the germline V gene, CDR1 is SGDLS and CDR2 is YYNGEE. The CDR3 length is 16 residues. The CDR3 protein is CASSTGQGPANYGYTF. The CDR3 coding sequence is TGTGCCAGCAGCACCGGACAAGGCCCAGCTAACTATGGCTACACCTTC.

The chain joins TRBV9 to TRBJ1-4; 7 nucleotides line up with TRBD1. CDR1 SGDLS and CDR2 YYNGEE come from the germline V gene. Trimming took 4 bases from V and 2 from J; bases not matched to a gene: 5. The CDR3 loop spans 15 amino acids. The CDR3: CASSSQTGTNEKLFF. The CDR3, as DNA: TGTGCCAGCAGCTCACAGACAGGGACTAATGAAAAACTGTTTTTT.

Worth noting for this clone: This same CDR3 is encoded by further DNA sequences in the sample. V gene TRBV18 combines with J gene TRBJ1-5; D is unresolved. The CDR3 has 14 residues. V was shortened by 1 base and J by 2 bases, with 6 bases between the two germline ends. Germline V CDR1 and CDR2: KGHSH, LQKENI. CDR3 amino acids: CASSPLSGNQPQHF. Written as DNA, the CDR3 is TGTGCCAGCTCACCACTCTCTGGCAATCAGCCCCAGCATTTT. Together with reference TRBV18 and TRBJ1-5, the CDR3 gives the full variable domain: NAGVMQNPRHLVRRRGQEARLRCSPMKGHSHVYWYRQLPEEGLKFMVYLQKENIIDESGMPKERFSAEFPKEGPSILRIQQVVRGDSAAYFCASSPLSGNQPQHFGDGTRLSIL.

The chain combines TRBV18 with TRBJ2-7, with D possibly matching TRBD1 (6 bases). In germline, CDR1 is KGHSH, CDR2 LQKENI. Trimming shortened V by 2 bases and J by 6 bases, and 14 bases separated the two germline ends. The CDR3 extends over 14 amino acids. CDR3 loop: CASSPSQGEGEQYV. The CDR3 DNA reads as TGTGCCAGCTCACCATCACAGGGTGAAGGCGAGCAGTACGTC.

As for this clone: This sample includes further DNA sequences coding for the same CDR3. The chain recombines TRBV7-2 with TRBJ2-5; 10 bases match TRBD2. This CDR3 is 14 amino acids long. Germline lookup yields CDR1 SGHTA and CDR2 FQGNSA. Losses at the gene ends were 5 bases for V and 4 bases for J; bases not matched to a gene: 4. DNA of the CDR3: TGTGCCAGCAGCCTTAGCGGGGGGAGAGAGACCCAGTACTTC. Translated, it gives CASSLSGGRETQYF.